Following are 14 T cell receptor beta chains from one sample sequenced in a study of cytomegalovirus exposure and HLA in healthy donors. Primers for the PCR totalled 60 Vbeta and 13 Jbeta. Only in-frame clones appear in the TCRdb table, and some are missing; sequencing was by immunoSEQ multiplex PCR. The repertoire holds about 190,000 clones, with approximately 79% as singletons. Sequenced material: PBMCs. The receptors shown here come from a woman in her late teens or twenties in good health and CMV-seronegative.

The chain employs TRBV18 and TRBJ1-1, with D possibly TRBD1 on 5 matching bases. This CDR3 is built from 12 residues. Per germline, CDR1 KGHSH and CDR2 LQKENI. Between the trimmed V and J ends, which lost 5 bases and 5 bases, there was a span of 9 bases. CDR3 residues: CASSDSRTEAFF. The DNA for the CDR3 is TGTGCCAGCTCAGACAGTAGAACTGAAGCTTTCTTT.

The genes are TRBV5-4 and TRBJ2-7; a weak D match, TRBD2 (6 bases). From germline, CDR1 is SGHNT and CDR2 YYREEE (reference sequence). V was shortened by 3 bases and J by 4 bases, with 17 bases between the two germline ends. This CDR3 has 15 residues. The CDR3 coding sequence is TGTGCCAGCAGCTGGGAGGAGGGCCTCGGTTACGAGCAGTACTTC. Translation gives CASSWEEGLGYEQYF.

The chain joins TRBV10-2 to TRBJ2-1; 10 nucleotides agree with TRBD1. The CDR3 extends over 15 amino acids. Germline V gene sequence: CDR1 WSHSY, CDR2 SAAADI. V was pared by 2 bases and J by 6 bases, with 4 bases of the junction left unmatched. The CDR3 bases are TGCGCCAGCAGTGAGGGACAGGGGGTAGTCAATGAGCAGTTCTTC. Its translation: CASSEGQGVVNEQFF.

The gene calls are TRBV19 and TRBJ1-4, with TRBD1 as a possible D gene (6 bases). V shed 5 bases and J shed 0 bases, with 10 bases lying between them. Germline CDR1 and CDR2: LNHDA and SQIVND (reference sequence). This CDR3 is 15 amino acids long. The CDR3 loop is CASSVQGATNEKLFF. The CDR3 coding sequence is TGTGCCAGTAGTGTACAGGGTGCAACTAATGAAAAACTGTTTTTT. The full variable domain, in which reference TRBV19 and TRBJ1-4 provide the parts outside the CDR3, is DGGITQSPKYLFRKEGQNVTLSCEQNLNHDAMYWYRQDPGQGLRLIYYSQIVNDFQKGDIAEGYSVSREKKESFPLTVTSAQKNPTAFYLCASSVQGATNEKLFFGSGTQLSVL.

The chain has TRBV2 and TRBJ1-1; D perhaps matches TRBD1 (6 bases). Trimming shortened V by 8 bases and J by 8 bases, and 18 bases separated the two germline ends. This CDR3 region has 13 residues. CDR1 SNHLY and CDR2 FYNNEI come from the germline V gene. This CDR3 reads CASGGDTDWEAFF. For the CDR3, the DNA is TGTGCCAGCGGGGGGGACACTGATTGGGAAGCTTTCTTT.

The CDR3 nucleotides are TGTGCCAGCAGCCCCCGGACAGGCGGATCGAGTTCACCCCTCCACTTT. Translation gives CASSPRTGGSSSPLHF. The chain employs TRBV7-9 and TRBJ1-6; 7 bases line up with TRBD1. V lost 5 bases, J lost 9 bases, and 13 bases stayed unmatched. The CDR3 is made up of 16 amino acids. Per the germline V gene, CDR1 is SEHNR and CDR2 is FQNEAQ (reference sequence). Variable domain in full (rest from reference TRBV7-9 and TRBJ1-6): DTGVSQNPRHKITKRGQNVTFRCDPISEHNRLYWYRQTLGQGPEFLTYFQNEAQLEKSRLLSDRFSAERPKGSFSTLEIQRTEQGDSAMYLCASSPRTGGSSSPLHFGNGTRLTVT.

This clone is a singleton in its sample. The CDR3 nucleotides read TGTGCCAGCTTAGCGGGAGGTCTGGACAATGAGCAGTTCTTC. As protein: CASLAGGLDNEQFF. V and J are TRBV2 and TRBJ2-1, with 10 nucleotides matching TRBD2. CDR3 size: 14 residues. CDR1 is SNHLY and CDR2 is FYNNEI in the germline V gene. The J segment lost 5 bases and the V segment lost 8 bases, leaving 6 bases of the junction unmatched.

This chain joins TRBV30 and TRBJ2-7; D ambiguous. Germline CDR1 and CDR2: GTSNPN and SVGIG (reference sequence). This CDR3 is built from 15 residues. V lost 0 bases to trimming and J lost 3 bases, with 15 bases between them. CDR3 sequence reads: CAWSVPYGDLYEQYF. The CDR3 DNA is TGTGCCTGGAGTGTGCCCTACGGAGACCTCTACGAGCAGTACTTC.

This clone was observed a few times. The chain links TRBV9 to TRBJ2-5, with 10 bases aligning to TRBD2. The ends lost 6 bases at V and 2 bases at J; junction bases unmatched: 7. The CDR3 runs to 15 residues. Germline values: CDR1 SGDLS, CDR2 YYNGEE. As DNA, the CDR3 is TGTGCCAGCACAAGCGGGGGGGCGAAACAAGAGACCCAGTACTTC. Protein: CASTSGGAKQETQYF.

V usage is TRBV19 and J usage is TRBJ1-1; a possible D gene is TRBD1 (5 bases). Trimming took 1 base from V and 6 from J, leaving 9 bases between them. The V gene's germline CDR1 is LNHDA and CDR2 SQIVND (reference sequence). The CDR3 spans 13 residues. The CDR3 reads CASSIGSGSEAFF. The CDR3 coding sequence is TGTGCCAGTAGTATAGGATCAGGGTCTGAAGCTTTCTTT.

This chain links TRBV9 with TRBJ1-2, with 7 bases lining up with TRBD1. The CDR3 contains 14 residues. Trimming cost V 0 bases and J 4 bases; bases outside gene matches: 3. The germline V gene encodes CDR1 SGDLS and CDR2 YYNGEE. CDR3 protein: CASSVGGQVYGYTF. DNA for the CDR3: TGTGCCAGCAGCGTAGGTGGACAGGTCTATGGCTACACCTTC.

This chain links TRBV7-9 with TRBJ2-5; D possibly corresponds to TRBD1 (6 bases). Trimming pared 2 bases from V and 7 bases from J, leaving 17 bases between. The germline CDR1 and CDR2 sequences are SEHNR and FQNEAQ (reference sequence). The CDR3 covers 15 residues. CDR3 sequence (DNA): TGTGCCAGCAGCTTAACTCTTCAGGGGCCGGGGACCCAGTACTTC. Its translation: CASSLTLQGPGTQYF.

This clone turned up a few times. The chain combines TRBV28 with TRBJ2-3, with 16 bases matching TRBD2. CDR1 is MDHEN and CDR2 is SYDVKM in the germline V gene. The CDR3 contains 17 residues. Trimming cost V 6 bases and J 9 bases; bases outside gene matches: 12. CDR3 amino acids: CASSSLGTSGGGETQYF. In DNA, the CDR3 is TGTGCCAGCAGCAGCCTAGGGACTAGCGGGGGGGGTGAGACGCAGTATTTT.

V is TRBV4-3 and J is TRBJ1-1; D is possibly TRBD1 (5 bases). Trimming shortened V by 0 bases and J by 3 bases, and 14 bases separated the two germline ends. In germline, CDR1 is LGHNA, CDR2 YSLEER. The CDR3 spans 16 residues. The CDR3 coding sequence is TGCGCCAGCAGCCAAGAGGGCGGGGGATCGGACACTGAAGCTTTCTTT. Its protein product is CASSQEGGGSDTEAFF.